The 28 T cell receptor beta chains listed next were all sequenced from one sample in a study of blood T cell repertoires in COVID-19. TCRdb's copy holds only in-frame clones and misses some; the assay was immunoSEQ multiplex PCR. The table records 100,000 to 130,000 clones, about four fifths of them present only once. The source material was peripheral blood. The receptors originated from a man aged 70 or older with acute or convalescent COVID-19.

In nucleotides, the CDR3 is TGTGCCAGCAGTGAACCCGCAGGGGCAGATACGCAGTATTTT. This gives the protein CASSEPAGADTQYF. The V call is TRBV6-1, the J call TRBJ2-3; possible D gene TRBD1, 6 bases. Germline loops: CDR1 MNHNS, CDR2 SASEGT. The CDR3 consists of 14 residues. V lost 2 bases to trimming and J lost 4 bases, with 10 bases between them.

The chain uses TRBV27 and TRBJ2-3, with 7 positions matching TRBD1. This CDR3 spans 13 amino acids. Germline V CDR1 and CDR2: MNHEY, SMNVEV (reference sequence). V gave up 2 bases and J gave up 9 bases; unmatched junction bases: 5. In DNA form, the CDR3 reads TGTGCCAGCAGTTTACAGAGACAGGGCACGCAGTATTTT. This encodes CASSLQRQGTQYF.

CDR3 sequence: CASSIATGGNSPLHF. The CDR3 region has the DNA TGTGCCAGTAGTATAGCCACAGGAGGGAATTCACCCCTCCACTTT. The chain has TRBV19 and TRBJ1-6; TRBD1 is a possible D gene (5 bases). Germline V gene lookup returns CDR1 LNHDA and CDR2 SQIVND (reference sequence). This CDR3 spans 15 amino acids. V lost 1 base and J lost 7, with 11 bases in between.

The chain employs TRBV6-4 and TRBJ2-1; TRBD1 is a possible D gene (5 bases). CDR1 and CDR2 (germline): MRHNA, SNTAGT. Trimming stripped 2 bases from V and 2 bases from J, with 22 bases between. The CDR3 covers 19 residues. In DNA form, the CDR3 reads TGTGCCAGCAGTGACCCCACAAACAGGCCTCACCCCACCTACAATGAGCAGTTCTTC. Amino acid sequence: CASSDPTNRPHPTYNEQFF.

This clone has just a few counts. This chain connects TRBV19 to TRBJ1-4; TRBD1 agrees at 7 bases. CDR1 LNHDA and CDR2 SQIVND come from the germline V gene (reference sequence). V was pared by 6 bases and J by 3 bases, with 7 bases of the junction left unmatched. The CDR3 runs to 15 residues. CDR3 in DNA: TGTGCCAGTAGAAACCGGGACAGTGCTAATGAAAAACTGTTTTTT. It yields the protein CASRNRDSANEKLFF.

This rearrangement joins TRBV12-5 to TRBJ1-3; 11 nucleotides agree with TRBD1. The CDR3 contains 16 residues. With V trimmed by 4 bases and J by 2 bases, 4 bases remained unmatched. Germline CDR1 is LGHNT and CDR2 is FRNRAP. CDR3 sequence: CASGSGTGGTGNTIYF. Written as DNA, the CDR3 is TGTGCTAGTGGTTCCGGGACAGGGGGAACTGGAAACACCATATATTTT.

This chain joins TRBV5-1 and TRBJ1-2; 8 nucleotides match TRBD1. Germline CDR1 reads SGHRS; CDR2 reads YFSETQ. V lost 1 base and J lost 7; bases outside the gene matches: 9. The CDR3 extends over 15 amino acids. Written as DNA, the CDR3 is TGCGCCAGCAGCTTGAACGGACAGGGTTTGGGTGGCTACACCTTC. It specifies CASSLNGQGLGGYTF.

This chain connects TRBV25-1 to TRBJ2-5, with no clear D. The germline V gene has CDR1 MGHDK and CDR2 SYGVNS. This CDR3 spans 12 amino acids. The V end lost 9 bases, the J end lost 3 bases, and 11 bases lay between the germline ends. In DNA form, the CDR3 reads TGTGCCAGGCGACATAAGAAAGAGACCCAGTACTTC. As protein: CARRHKKETQYF. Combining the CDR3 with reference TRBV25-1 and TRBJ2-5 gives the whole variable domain EADIYQTPRYLVIGTGKKITLECSQTMGHDKMYWYQQDPGMELHLIHYSYGVNSTEKGDLSSESTVSRIRTEHFPLTLESARPSHTSQYLCARRHKKETQYFGPGTRLLVL.

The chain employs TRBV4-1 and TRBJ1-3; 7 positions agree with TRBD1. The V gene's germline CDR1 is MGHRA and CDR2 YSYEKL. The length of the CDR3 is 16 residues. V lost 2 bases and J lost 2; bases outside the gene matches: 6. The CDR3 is CASSQSHGQAGNTIYF. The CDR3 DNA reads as TGCGCCAGCAGCCAATCGCATGGACAGGCTGGAAACACCATATATTTT.

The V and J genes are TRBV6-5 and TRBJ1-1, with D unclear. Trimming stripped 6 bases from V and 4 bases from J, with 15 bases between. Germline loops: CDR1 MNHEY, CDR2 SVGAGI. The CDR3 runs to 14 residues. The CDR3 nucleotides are TGTGCCAGCAGCCTGTCGGTGGGGAGCACTGAAGCTTTCTTT. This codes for CASSLSVGSTEAFF.

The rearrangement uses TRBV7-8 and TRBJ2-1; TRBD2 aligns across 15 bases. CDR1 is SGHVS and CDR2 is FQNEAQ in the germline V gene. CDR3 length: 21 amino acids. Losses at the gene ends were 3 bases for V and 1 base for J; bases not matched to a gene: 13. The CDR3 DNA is TGTGCCAGCAGCTTCCTTAGACCGGGACTAGCGGGGGGTAAGTCCTACAATGAGCAGTTCTTC. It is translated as CASSFLRPGLAGGKSYNEQFF.

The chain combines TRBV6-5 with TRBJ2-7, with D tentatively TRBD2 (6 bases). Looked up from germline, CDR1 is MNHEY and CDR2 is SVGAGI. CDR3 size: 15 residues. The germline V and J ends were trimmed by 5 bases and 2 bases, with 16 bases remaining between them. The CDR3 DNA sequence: TGTGCCAGCAGTCAAACAGGCGGGGACCCCTACGAGCAGTACTTC. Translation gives CASSQTGGDPYEQYF.

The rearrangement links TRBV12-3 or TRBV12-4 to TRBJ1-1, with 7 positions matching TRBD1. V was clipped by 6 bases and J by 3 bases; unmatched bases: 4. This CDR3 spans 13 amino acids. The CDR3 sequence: CASRGTAYTEAFF. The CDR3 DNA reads TGTGCCAGCAGGGGGACAGCTTACACTGAAGCTTTCTTT.

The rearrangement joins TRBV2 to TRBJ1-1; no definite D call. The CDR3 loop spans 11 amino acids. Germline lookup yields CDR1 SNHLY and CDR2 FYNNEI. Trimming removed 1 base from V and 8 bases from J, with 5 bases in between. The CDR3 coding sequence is TGTGCCAGCAGTGAAGGTCCGGAAGCTTTCTTT. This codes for CASSEGPEAFF.

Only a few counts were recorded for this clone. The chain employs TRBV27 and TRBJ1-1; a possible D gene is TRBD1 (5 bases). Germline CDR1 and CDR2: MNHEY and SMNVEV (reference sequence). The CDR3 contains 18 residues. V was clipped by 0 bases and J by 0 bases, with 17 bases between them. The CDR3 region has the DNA TGTGCCAGCAGTTTATCCCCCCCCCAGGGTGGAATGAACACTGAAGCTTTCTTT. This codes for CASSLSPPQGGMNTEAFF.

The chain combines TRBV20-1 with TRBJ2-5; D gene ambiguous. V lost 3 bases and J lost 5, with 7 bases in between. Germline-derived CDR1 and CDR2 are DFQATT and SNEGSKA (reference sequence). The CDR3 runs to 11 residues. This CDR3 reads CSARVGETQYF. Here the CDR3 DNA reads TGCAGTGCTAGGGTTGGCGAGACCCAGTACTTC.

The CDR3 sequence is CASSLSAGAQETQYF. The CDR3 nucleotides read TGTGCCAGCAGCTTATCGGCGGGGGCTCAGGAGACCCAGTACTTC. The chain employs TRBV11-1 and TRBJ2-5, with D perhaps TRBD2 (7 bases). The germline CDR1 and CDR2 sequences are SGHAT and FQDESV (reference sequence). Deletions cut 2 bases from V and 5 bases from J, with 15 bases between. The CDR3 runs 15 residues. Full variable domain (rest looked up from reference TRBV11-1 and TRBJ2-5): EAEVAQSPRYKITEKSQAVAFWCDPISGHATLYWYRQILGQGPELLVQFQDESVVDDSQLPKDRFSAERLKGVDSTLKIQPAELGDSAMYLCASSLSAGAQETQYFGPGTRLLVL.

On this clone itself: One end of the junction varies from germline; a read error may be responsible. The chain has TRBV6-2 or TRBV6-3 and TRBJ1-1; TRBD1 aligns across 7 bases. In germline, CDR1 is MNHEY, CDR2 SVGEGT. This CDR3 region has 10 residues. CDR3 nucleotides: TGTGCCAGCAGTGACAGGGTAAAGCTCTTT. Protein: CASSDRVKLF.

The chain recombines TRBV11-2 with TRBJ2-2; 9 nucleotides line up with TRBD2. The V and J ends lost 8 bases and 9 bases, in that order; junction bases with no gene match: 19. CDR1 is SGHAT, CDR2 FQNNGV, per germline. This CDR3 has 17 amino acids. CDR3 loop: CASRPGGRGGEGWELFF. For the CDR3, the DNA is TGTGCCAGCCGCCCCGGGGGGCGGGGGGGGGAAGGATGGGAGCTGTTTTTT.

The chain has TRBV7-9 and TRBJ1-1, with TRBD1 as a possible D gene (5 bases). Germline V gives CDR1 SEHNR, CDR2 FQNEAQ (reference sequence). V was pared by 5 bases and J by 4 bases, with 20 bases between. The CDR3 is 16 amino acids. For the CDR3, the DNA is TGTGCCAGCAGCGACTCCGTAGGGTCGGGGGGCACTGAAGCTTTCTTT. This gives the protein CASSDSVGSGGTEAFF.

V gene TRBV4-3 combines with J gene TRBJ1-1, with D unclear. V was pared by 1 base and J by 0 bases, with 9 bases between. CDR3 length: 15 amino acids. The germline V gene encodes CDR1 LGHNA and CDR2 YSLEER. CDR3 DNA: TGCGCCAGCAGCCAAGGACTTCAGATGAACACTGAAGCTTTCTTT. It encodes CASSQGLQMNTEAFF.

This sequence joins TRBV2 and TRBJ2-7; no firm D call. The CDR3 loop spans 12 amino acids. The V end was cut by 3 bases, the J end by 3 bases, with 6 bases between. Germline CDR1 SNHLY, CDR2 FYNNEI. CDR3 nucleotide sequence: TGTGCCAGCAGTGAGGGCAGCTACGAGCAGTACTTC. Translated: CASSEGSYEQYF.

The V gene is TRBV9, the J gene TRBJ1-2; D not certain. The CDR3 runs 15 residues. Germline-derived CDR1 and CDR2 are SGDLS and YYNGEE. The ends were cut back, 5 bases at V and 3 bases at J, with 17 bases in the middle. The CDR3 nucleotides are TGTGCCAGCAGGCGTAGTGAAGAGACTCACTATGGCTACACCTTC. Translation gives CASRRSEETHYGYTF.

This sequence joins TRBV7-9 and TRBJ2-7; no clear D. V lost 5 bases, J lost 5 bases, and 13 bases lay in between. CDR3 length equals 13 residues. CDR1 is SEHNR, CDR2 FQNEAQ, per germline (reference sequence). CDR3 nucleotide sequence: TGTGCCAGCAGCATGCTCTCTCGCGACGAGCAGTACTTC. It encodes CASSMLSRDEQYF.

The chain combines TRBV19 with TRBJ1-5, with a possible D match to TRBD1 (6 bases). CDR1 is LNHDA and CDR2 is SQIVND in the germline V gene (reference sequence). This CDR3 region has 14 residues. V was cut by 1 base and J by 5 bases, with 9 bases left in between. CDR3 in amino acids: CASSIGQVYQPQHF. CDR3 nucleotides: TGTGCCAGTAGTATAGGACAGGTCTATCAGCCCCAGCATTTT. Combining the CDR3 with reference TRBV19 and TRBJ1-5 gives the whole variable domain DGGITQSPKYLFRKEGQNVTLSCEQNLNHDAMYWYRQDPGQGLRLIYYSQIVNDFQKGDIAEGYSVSREKKESFPLTVTSAQKNPTAFYLCASSIGQVYQPQHFGDGTRLSIL.

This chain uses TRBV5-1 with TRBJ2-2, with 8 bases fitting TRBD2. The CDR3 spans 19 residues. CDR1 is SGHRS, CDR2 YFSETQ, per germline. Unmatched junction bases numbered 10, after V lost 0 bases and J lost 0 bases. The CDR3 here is CASSLVWRGANANTGELFF. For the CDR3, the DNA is TGCGCCAGCAGCTTGGTTTGGCGGGGGGCAAACGCGAACACCGGGGAGCTGTTTTTT.

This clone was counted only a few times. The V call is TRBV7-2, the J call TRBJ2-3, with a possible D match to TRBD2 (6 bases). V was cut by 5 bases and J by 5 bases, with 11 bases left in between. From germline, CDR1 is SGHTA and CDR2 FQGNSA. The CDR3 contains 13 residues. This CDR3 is CASSTGLKDTQYF. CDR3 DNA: TGTGCCAGCAGCACGGGACTTAAAGATACGCAGTATTTT.

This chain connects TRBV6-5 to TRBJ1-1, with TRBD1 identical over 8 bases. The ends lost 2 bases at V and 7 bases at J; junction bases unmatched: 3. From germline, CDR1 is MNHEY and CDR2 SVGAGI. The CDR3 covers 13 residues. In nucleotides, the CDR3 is TGTGCCAGCAGTTACAACGGACAGGGTGAAGCTTTCTTT. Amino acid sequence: CASSYNGQGEAFF.